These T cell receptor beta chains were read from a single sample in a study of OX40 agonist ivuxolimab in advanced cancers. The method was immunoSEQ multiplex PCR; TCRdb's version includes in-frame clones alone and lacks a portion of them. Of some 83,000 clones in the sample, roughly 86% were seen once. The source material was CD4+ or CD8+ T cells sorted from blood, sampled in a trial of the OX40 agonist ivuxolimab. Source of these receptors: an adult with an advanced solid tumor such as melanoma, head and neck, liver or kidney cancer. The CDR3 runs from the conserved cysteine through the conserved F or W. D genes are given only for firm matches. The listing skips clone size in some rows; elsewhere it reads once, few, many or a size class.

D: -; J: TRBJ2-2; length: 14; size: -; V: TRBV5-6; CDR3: CASSPKVNTGELFF; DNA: TGTGCCAGCAGCCCCAAGGTGAACACCGGGGAGCTGTTTTTT
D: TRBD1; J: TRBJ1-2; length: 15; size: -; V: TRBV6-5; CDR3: CASSRGWEGDYGYTF; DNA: TGTGCCAGCAGCAGGGGGTGGGAGGGGGACTATGGCTACACCTTC
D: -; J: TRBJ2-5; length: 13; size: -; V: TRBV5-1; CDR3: CASSPREGETQYF; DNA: TGCGCCAGCAGCCCCCGGGAAGGAGAGACCCAGTACTTC
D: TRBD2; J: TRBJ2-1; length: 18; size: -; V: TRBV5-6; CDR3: CASSNILTGLAGAGEQFF; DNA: TGTGCCAGCAGCAATATCCTCACCGGCCTAGCGGGAGCGGGTGAGCAGTTCTTC
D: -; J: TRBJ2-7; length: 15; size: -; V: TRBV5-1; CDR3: CASSPSRVWSYEQYF; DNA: TGCGCCAGCAGCCCAAGCAGGGTCTGGTCCTACGAGCAGTACTTC
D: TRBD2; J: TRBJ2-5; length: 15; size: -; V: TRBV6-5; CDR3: CASNRLAGGQETQYF; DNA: TGTGCCAGCAATCGACTAGCGGGGGGCCAAGAGACCCAGTACTTC
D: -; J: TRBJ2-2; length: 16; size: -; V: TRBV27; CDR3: CASSLWGGGIPGELFF; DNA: TGTGCCAGCAGTTTATGGGGGGGCGGGATTCCCGGGGAGCTGTTTTTT
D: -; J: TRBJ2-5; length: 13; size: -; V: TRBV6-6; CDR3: CASSFGVWETQYF; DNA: TGTGCCAGCAGTTTCGGGGTTTGGGAGACCCAGTACTTC
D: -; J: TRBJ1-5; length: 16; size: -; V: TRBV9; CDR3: CASSVGGSASNQPQHF; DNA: TGTGCCAGCAGCGTAGGAGGCAGCGCTAGCAATCAGCCCCAGCATTTT
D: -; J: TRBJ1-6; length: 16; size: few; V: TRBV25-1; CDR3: CASSRGGGTYNSPLHF; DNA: TGTGCCAGCAGCCGGGGGGGCGGGACCTATAATTCACCCCTCCACTTT
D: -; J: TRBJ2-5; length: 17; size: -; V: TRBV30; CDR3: CAWSPRQGGRRQETQYF; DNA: TGTGCCTGGAGTCCCAGACAGGGAGGAAGGAGGCAAGAGACCCAGTACTTC
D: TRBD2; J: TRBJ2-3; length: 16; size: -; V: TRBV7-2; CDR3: CASSRRLAGPTDTQYF; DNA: TGTGCCAGCAGCCGTAGACTAGCGGGCCCCACAGATACGCAGTATTTT
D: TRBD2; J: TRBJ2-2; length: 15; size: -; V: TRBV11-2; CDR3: CASSLGLAHTGELFF; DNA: TGTGCCAGCAGCTTAGGACTAGCGCACACCGGGGAGCTGTTTTTT
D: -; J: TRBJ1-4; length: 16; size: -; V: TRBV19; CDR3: CASSIGGARGNEKLFF; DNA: TGTGCCAGTAGTATAGGAGGGGCCAGGGGAAATGAAAAACTGTTTTTT
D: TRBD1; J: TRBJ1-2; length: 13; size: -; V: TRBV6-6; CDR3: CASRPGQGFGYTF; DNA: TGTGCCAGCAGGCCCGGACAGGGCTTTGGCTACACCTTC
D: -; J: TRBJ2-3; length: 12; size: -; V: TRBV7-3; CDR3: CASSPNTDTQYF; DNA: TGTGCCAGCAGCCCAAACACAGATACGCAGTATTTT
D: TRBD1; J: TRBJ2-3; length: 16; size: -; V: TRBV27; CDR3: CASSGRTGGGTDTQYF; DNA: TGTGCCAGCAGTGGGCGGACAGGGGGCGGCACAGATACGCAGTATTTT
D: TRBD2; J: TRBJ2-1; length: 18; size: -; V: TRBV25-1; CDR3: CASSLAGAHTSSYNEQFF; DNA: TGTGCCAGCAGTTTAGCGGGAGCTCATACAAGCTCCTACAATGAGCAGTTCTTC
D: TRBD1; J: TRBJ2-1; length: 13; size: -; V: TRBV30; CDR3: CACSDRAGGEQFF; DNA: TGTGCCTGTTCCGACAGGGCAGGGGGTGAGCAGTTCTTC
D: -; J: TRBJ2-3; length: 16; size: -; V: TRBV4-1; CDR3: CASSRGLGTNGDTQYF; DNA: TGCGCCAGCAGCCGCGGGTTAGGGACGAACGGCGATACGCAGTATTTT
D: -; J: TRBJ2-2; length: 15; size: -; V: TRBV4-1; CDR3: CASSQEVFWAGELFF; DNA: TGCGCCAGCAGCCAAGAGGTTTTTTGGGCCGGGGAGCTGTTTTTT
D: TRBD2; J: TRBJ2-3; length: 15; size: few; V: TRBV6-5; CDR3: CASTPGTSGRDTQYF; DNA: TGTGCCAGCACCCCTGGGACTAGCGGGAGGGATACGCAGTATTTT
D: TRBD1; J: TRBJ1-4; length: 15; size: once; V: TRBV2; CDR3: CASSGQGLRKGKLFF; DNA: TGTGCCAGCAGTGGACAGGGCTTACGGAAGGGAAAACTGTTTTTT
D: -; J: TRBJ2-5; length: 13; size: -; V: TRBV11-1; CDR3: CASSRDLQETQYF; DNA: TGTGCCAGCAGCCGGGACTTACAAGAGACCCAGTACTTC
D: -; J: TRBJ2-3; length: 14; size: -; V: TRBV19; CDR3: CASRMTGSTDTQYF; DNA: TGTGCCAGTAGGATGACAGGCAGCACAGATACGCAGTATTTT
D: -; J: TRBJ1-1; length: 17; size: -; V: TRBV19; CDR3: CASRRSQTGRTNAEAFF; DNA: TGTGCCAGTAGGCGGTCTCAGACAGGACGAACGAACGCTGAAGCTTTCTTT
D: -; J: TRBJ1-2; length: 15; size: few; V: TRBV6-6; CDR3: CASSYSDRKDYGYTF; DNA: TGTGCCAGCAGTTACTCCGACAGGAAGGACTATGGCTACACCTTC
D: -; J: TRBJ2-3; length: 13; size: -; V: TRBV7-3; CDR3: CASSQHSTDTQYF; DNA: TGTGCCAGCAGCCAACACAGCACAGATACGCAGTATTTT
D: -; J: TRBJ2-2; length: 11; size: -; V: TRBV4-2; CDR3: CASRSGGELFF; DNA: TGTGCCAGCAGGAGTGGCGGGGAGCTGTTTTTT
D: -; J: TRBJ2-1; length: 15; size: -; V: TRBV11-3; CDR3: CASSLEGQPYNEQFF; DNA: TGTGCCAGCAGCTTAGAGGGCCAGCCCTACAATGAGCAGTTCTTC
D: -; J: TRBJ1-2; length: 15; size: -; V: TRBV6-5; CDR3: CASSPWGEDYYGYTF; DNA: TGTGCCAGCAGCCCCTGGGGTGAGGACTACTATGGCTACACCTTC
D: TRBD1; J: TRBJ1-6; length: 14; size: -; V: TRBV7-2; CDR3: CASSLGQLNSPLHF; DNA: TGTGCCAGCAGCTTGGGACAGCTAAATTCACCCCTCCACTTT
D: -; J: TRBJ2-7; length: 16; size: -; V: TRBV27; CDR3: CASSLSKAYSSYEQYF; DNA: TGTGCCAGCAGTTTATCGAAGGCCTACAGCTCCTACGAGCAGTACTTC
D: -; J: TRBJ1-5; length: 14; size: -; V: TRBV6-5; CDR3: CASSYARGNQPQHF; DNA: TGTGCCAGCAGTTACGCTAGGGGCAATCAGCCCCAGCATTTT
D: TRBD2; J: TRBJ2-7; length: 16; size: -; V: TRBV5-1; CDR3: CASSRGLAGTSYEQYF; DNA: TGCGCCAGCAGCAGGGGACTAGCGGGGACGTCCTACGAGCAGTACTTC
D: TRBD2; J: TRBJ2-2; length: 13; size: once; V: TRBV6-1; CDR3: CVSAGVGAGELFF; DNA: TGTGTCTCAGCGGGAGTGGGAGCCGGGGAGCTGTTTTTT
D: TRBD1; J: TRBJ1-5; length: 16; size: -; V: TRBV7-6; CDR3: CASSPWDSNSNQPQHF; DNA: TGTGCCAGCAGCCCTTGGGACAGCAATAGCAATCAGCCCCAGCATTTT
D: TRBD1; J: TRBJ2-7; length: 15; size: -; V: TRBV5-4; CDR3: CASNPGGQVAYEQYF; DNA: TGTGCCAGCAACCCGGGCGGACAGGTAGCCTACGAGCAGTACTTC
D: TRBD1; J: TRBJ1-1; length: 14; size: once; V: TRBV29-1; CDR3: CSVAKGAVNTEAFF; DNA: TGCAGCGTTGCGAAGGGGGCGGTGAACACTGAAGCTTTCTTT